A selection of T cell receptor beta chains follows, all from one sample in a study of blood T cell repertoires in COVID-19. TCRdb keeps only in-frame clones here, not all; method: immunoSEQ multiplex PCR. Of about 38,000 clones listed, about 88% were seen once; the top ten hold around 36%. The source material was peripheral blood. Every receptor here comes from a man between 70 and 80 years old with active COVID-19. Each CDR3 is given with its conserved first and last residue. Each record gives: V gene, clone size, J gene, D gene, CDR3 DNA, CDR3 protein. A D gene is named only where the DNA matches it firmly. The listing skips clone size in some rows; elsewhere it reads once, few, many or a size class.

TRBV30	.	TRBJ2-7	TRBD1	TGTGCCTGGGACAGGGGGCCCTACGAGCAGTACTTC	CAWDRGPYEQYF
TRBV5-1	.	TRBJ2-1	TRBD1	TGCGCCAGCGACCGGGACAGTTTTAACAATGAGCAGTTCTTC	CASDRDSFNNEQFF
TRBV9	.	TRBJ1-2	.	TGTGCCAGCAGCGTCAACACAGGGACCCAACATGGCTACACCTTC	CASSVNTGTQHGYTF
TRBV7-2	.	TRBJ2-5	.	TGTGCCAGCAGCATCGGGACAAACCAAGGGGCCCAGTACTTC	CASSIGTNQGAQYF
TRBV30	.	TRBJ1-1	.	TGTGCCTGGAGTGTACAGTCTGAAGCTTTCTTT	CAWSVQSEAFF
TRBV5-4	.	TRBJ2-7	.	TGTGCCAGCAGCTTATGGGGGGGCCGTGGGTACGAGCAGTACTTC	CASSLWGGRGYEQYF
TRBV29-1	.	TRBJ2-5	TRBD1	TGCAGCGCCAAGACAGGCCGCAGGGGGGAGACCCAGTACTTC	CSAKTGRRGETQYF
TRBV9	.	TRBJ1-6	.	TGTGCCAGCAGCGTAGGGCAGTCGTATAATTCACCCCTCCACTTT	CASSVGQSYNSPLHF
TRBV4-3	.	TRBJ1-3	.	TGCGCCAGCAGCCAAGATAGGGGAATCGGAAACACCATATATTTT	CASSQDRGIGNTIYF
TRBV11-3	.	TRBJ2-2	.	TGTGCCAGCAGCTTGTTATCAGGCGCCGGGGAGCTGTTTTTT	CASSLLSGAGELFF
TRBV11-3	.	TRBJ2-7	.	TGTGCCAGCAGCCCAGGGTCCTCCTACGAGCAGTACTTC	CASSPGSSYEQYF
TRBV18	.	TRBJ2-5	TRBD2	TGTGCCAGCTCATTGACTAGCGGGAGGGGAGAGACCCAGTACTTC	CASSLTSGRGETQYF
TRBV28	.	TRBJ2-2	TRBD2	TGTGCCAGCAGTTTATTTACTAGCGGAGGCACCGGGGAGCTGTTTTTT	CASSLFTSGGTGELFF
TRBV7-8	few	TRBJ2-2	.	TGTGCCAGCAGCTTAGTGGCGGGGAACACCGGGGAGCTGTTTTTT	CASSLVAGNTGELFF
TRBV15	.	TRBJ2-7	.	TGTGCCACCAGCAGAGATATTGCAGACGAGCAGTACTTC	CATSRDIADEQYF
TRBV25-1	.	TRBJ2-1	TRBD2	TGTGCCAGCAGTGCCGGGAGCGGGAGAACTTCCTACAATGAGCAGTTCTTC	CASSAGSGRTSYNEQFF
TRBV27	.	TRBJ2-7	.	TGTGCCAGCAGTTTATCGTCGGCAGGTCTCGAGCAGTACTTC	CASSLSSAGLEQYF
TRBV12-3/TRBV12-4	.	TRBJ1-4	.	TGTGCCAGCAGGGTTGACTTGAATGAAAAACTGTTTTTT	CASRVDLNEKLFF
TRBV28	.	TRBJ1-2	.	TGTGCCAGCAGTTCGAACCAGGTCTTCACCTTC	CASSSNQVFTF
TRBV19	few	TRBJ2-7	.	TGTGCCAGTAGTATGCACAGCTCCTACGAGCAGTACTTC	CASSMHSSYEQYF
TRBV4-2	.	TRBJ2-7	TRBD2	TGTGCCAGCAGCCGCCGCGGGGGTGGAGATTACGAGCAGTACTTC	CASSRRGGGDYEQYF
TRBV19	few	TRBJ2-3	TRBD2	TGTGCCAGTACCCCTAGCGGGGGGCGCACAGATACGCAGTATTTT	CASTPSGGRTDTQYF
TRBV5-1	.	TRBJ1-2	.	TGCGCCAGCAGCTTGGCCCCAGCGACTAACTATGGCTACACCTTC	CASSLAPATNYGYTF
TRBV7-9	.	TRBJ2-1	.	TGTGCCAGCAGCTTTGCGACAGCCTCCAATGAGCAGTTCTTC	CASSFATASNEQFF
TRBV7-2	.	TRBJ1-2	TRBD1	TGTGCCAGCAGCCCACAGGGGGACTATGGCTACACCTTC	CASSPQGDYGYTF
TRBV5-6	.	TRBJ2-7	TRBD2	TGTGCCAGCAGCCGCCTTGGGGGGGATGGGCAGTACTTC	CASSRLGGDGQYF
TRBV7-6	few	TRBJ1-2	.	TGTGCCAGCAGCTCTCACGAGGGCTCGGGAGGCTACACCTTC	CASSSHEGSGGYTF
TRBV24-1	.	TRBJ2-1	.	TGTGCCACCAGTGACCCCCCGGCCTACAATGAGCAGTTCTTC	CATSDPPAYNEQFF
TRBV7-9	.	TRBJ1-1	TRBD1	TGTGCCAGCAGCTTAGCGGGGGACAGGGGATCTGAAGCTTTCTTT	CASSLAGDRGSEAFF
TRBV19	.	TRBJ2-6	.	TGTGCCAGTAGTATGGGGGGGCGTTATCCTGGGGCCAACGTCCTGACTTTC	CASSMGGRYPGANVLTF
TRBV18	.	TRBJ1-1	.	TGTGCCAGCTCTCAGACATTGAACACTGAAGCTTTCTTT	CASSQTLNTEAFF
TRBV13	.	TRBJ1-3	.	TGTGCCAGCAGCTTAGAAGGGGATCGCTACACCATATATTTT	CASSLEGDRYTIYF
TRBV28	few	TRBJ2-6	.	TGTGCCAGCGGACCTTTTGGGGCAGGGGTGAACTCTGGGGCCAACGTCCTGACTTTC	CASGPFGAGVNSGANVLTF
TRBV19	.	TRBJ1-3	TRBD1	TGTGCCAGTAGTGACAGGGGTACCGACTCTGGAAACACCATATATTTT	CASSDRGTDSGNTIYF
TRBV6-5	.	TRBJ2-7	.	TGTGCCAGCAGTCGGGTTGTCTACGAGCAGTACTTC	CASSRVVYEQYF
TRBV18	.	TRBJ1-1	.	TGTGCCAGCTCACCAATAGGGGTGACCGACACTGAAGCTTTCTTT	CASSPIGVTDTEAFF
TRBV6-5	.	TRBJ1-2	TRBD1	TGTGCCAGCAGAAGACAGGGGGGTCGCGGCTACACCTTC	CASRRQGGRGYTF
TRBV6-6	.	TRBJ1-5	TRBD1	TGTGCCAGCAGTTACCGTATGACAGGGAGCAATCAGCCCCAGCATTTT	CASSYRMTGSNQPQHF
TRBV19	.	TRBJ2-2	.	TGTGCCAGTAGTACTCCCGTGGGGCAGATCACCGGGGAGCTGTTTTTT	CASSTPVGQITGELFF
TRBV4-1	.	TRBJ2-6	.	TGCGCCAGCAGCCAGGGCGGGACGATCTCTGGGGCCAACGTCCTGACTTTC	CASSQGGTISGANVLTF
TRBV24-1	.	TRBJ2-5	.	TGTGCCACCAGTGATGACAAGAAGACCCAGTACTTC	CATSDDKKTQYF
TRBV6-5	.	TRBJ1-1	.	TGTGCCAGCAGTTTGCTCTCGGGTGGGAGGACTGAAGCTTTCTTT	CASSLLSGGRTEAFF
TRBV24-1	.	TRBJ1-2	TRBD1	TGTGCCACCAGTGACCGGGACAGGGGCCTGGGGGGCTACACCTTC	CATSDRDRGLGGYTF
TRBV19	.	TRBJ2-7	.	TGTGCCAGTAGTCCGACTGTAGCCTACGAGCAGTACTTC	CASSPTVAYEQYF
TRBV5-6	.	TRBJ1-1	.	TGTGCCAGCAGCCCCTTGGCGGGGTGGGGGGACACTGAAGCTTTCTTT	CASSPLAGWGDTEAFF
TRBV30	once	TRBJ2-7	.	TGTGCCTGGAGTAGGGGGGGCGGCTACGAGCAGTACTTC	CAWSRGGGYEQYF
TRBV28	.	TRBJ2-1	TRBD2	TGTGCCAGCAGTTTAGCGGGGGTTTCCTACAATGAGCAGTTCTTC	CASSLAGVSYNEQFF
TRBV5-1	.	TRBJ2-1	TRBD2	TGCGCCAGCCGGGGACTAGCGGAGAGCAATGAGCAGTTCTTC	CASRGLAESNEQFF